A selection of T cell receptor beta chains follows, all from one sample in a study of CD8+ T cells in alopecia areata. Method: immunoSEQ multiplex PCR; TCRdb's copy keeps in-frame clones and lacks some. The data contain approximately 130,000 clones, 47% of them singletons. The sample was NKG2D-low CD8+ T cells sorted from blood. Receptors originate from a human donor with alopecia areata. The CDR3 runs from the conserved cysteine through the conserved F or W. The order of the fields is D gene, V gene, clone size, J gene, CDR3 protein, CDR3 DNA. D genes are given only for firm matches. Clone size is not always given. Where it is, it says once, few, many or a class for expanded clones.

TRBD1	TRBV13	NA	TRBJ1-2	CASRTTGDNYGYTF	TGTGCCAGCAGGACTACAGGGGACAACTATGGCTACACCTTC
NA	TRBV29-1	NA	TRBJ1-2	CSAAGGQGYTF	TGCAGTGCCGCGGGGGGGCAAGGCTACACCTTC
NA	TRBV30	NA	TRBJ2-7	CAWSRGASDEQYF	TGTGCCTGGAGTCGGGGGGCCTCCGACGAGCAGTACTTC
NA	TRBV30	NA	TRBJ2-5	CAWSVQGETQYF	TGTGCCTGGAGTGTACAGGGAGAGACCCAGTACTTC
TRBD1	TRBV27	NA	TRBJ1-1	CASSRTGNMNTEAFF	TGTGCCAGCAGCCGGACAGGGAACATGAACACTGAAGCTTTCTTT
NA	TRBV29-1	NA	TRBJ2-6	CSVESGVGANVLTF	TGCAGCGTTGAAAGTGGGGTTGGGGCCAACGTCCTGACTTTC
NA	TRBV19	few	TRBJ2-7	CASSIGTLDYEQYF	TGTGCCAGTAGTATCGGGACTCTCGACTACGAGCAGTACTTC
NA	TRBV29-1	NA	TRBJ2-2	CSVSTGEEDTGELFF	TGCAGCGTTTCCACGGGGGAGGAGGACACCGGGGAGCTGTTTTTT
NA	TRBV15	NA	TRBJ1-2	CATSRVVAAYGYTF	TGTGCCACCAGCAGAGTGGTGGCTGCCTATGGCTACACCTTC
NA	TRBV30	NA	TRBJ2-3	CAWDGVRTDTQYF	TGTGCCTGGGATGGGGTTAGGACAGATACGCAGTATTTT
NA	TRBV19	NA	TRBJ2-7	CASSMGGAPYEQYF	TGTGCCAGTAGTATGGGCGGGGCTCCCTACGAGCAGTACTTC
NA	TRBV29-1	NA	TRBJ2-1	CSVEGWTEYEQFF	TGCAGCGTTGAAGGTTGGACAGAATATGAGCAGTTCTTC
NA	TRBV29-1	few	TRBJ2-7	CSVEEQDREQYF	TGCAGCGTTGAAGAACAGGACAGAGAGCAGTACTTC
NA	TRBV28	NA	TRBJ2-3	CASSPAVSTDTQYF	TGTGCCAGCAGTCCGGCGGTGAGCACAGATACGCAGTATTTT
NA	TRBV30	NA	TRBJ1-1	CAWDLGRDEAFF	TGTGCCTGGGACCTCGGGAGGGATGAAGCTTTCTTT
TRBD2	TRBV30	NA	TRBJ2-3	CAWSKLAMTDTQYF	TGTGCCTGGAGTAAACTAGCGATGACAGATACGCAGTATTTT
NA	TRBV29-1	NA	TRBJ2-7	CSVVPEDSYEQYF	TGCAGCGTTGTTCCCGAGGATAGCTACGAGCAGTACTTC
TRBD1	TRBV28	NA	TRBJ1-5	CASSSPGQALGNQPQHF	TGTGCCAGCAGTTCTCCGGGACAGGCGTTGGGCAATCAGCCCCAGCATTTT
TRBD2	TRBV2	NA	TRBJ2-3	CASSEDSRLAGGTDTQYF	TGTGCCAGCAGTGAGGATTCTCGACTAGCGGGGGGTACAGATACGCAGTATTTT
NA	TRBV4-3	NA	TRBJ2-3	CASSQRRTVVSTDTQYF	TGCGCCAGCAGCCAAAGGCGAACAGTAGTAAGCACAGATACGCAGTATTTT
TRBD2	TRBV29-1	few	TRBJ2-5	CSVELAGGADQETQYF	TGCAGCGTTGAGCTAGCGGGGGGTGCGGATCAAGAGACCCAGTACTTC
NA	TRBV30	NA	TRBJ2-3	CAWSKLAGAADTQYF	TGTGCCTGGAGTAAGTTGGCGGGGGCTGCGGATACGCAGTATTTT
NA	TRBV11-3	NA	TRBJ1-1	CASSFGSTEAFF	TGTGCCAGCAGCTTCGGGAGCACTGAAGCTTTCTTT
TRBD1	TRBV29-1	NA	TRBJ2-7	CSVELPATGTGDYEQYF	TGCAGCGTTGAATTACCGGCCACGGGGACAGGTGATTACGAGCAGTACTTC
NA	TRBV29-1	NA	TRBJ2-1	CSVEDLGAGEQNEQFF	TGCAGCGTTGAAGATCTAGGGGCAGGCGAGCAAAATGAGCAGTTCTTC
NA	TRBV4-1	once	TRBJ2-1	CASSQDYNEQFF	TGCGCCAGCAGCCAGGATTACAATGAGCAGTTCTTC
NA	TRBV27	NA	TRBJ2-3	CASRQTDTQYF	TGTGCCAGCAGACAAACGGATACGCAGTATTTT